This T cell receptor beta chain was recovered during a study of siplizumab effects on memory and regulatory T cells. Sequenced by immunoSEQ multiplex PCR; TCRdb stores in-frame clones only, minus some. Among over 100,000 clones listed, about 90% were seen once. General study findings and limits: No functional test confirmed suppression by proliferating siplizumab-culture Tregs. Roughly 75-96% of proliferating clones (CD4+ or CD8+) could not be assigned a naive or memory phenotype.

Germline-derived CDR1 and CDR2 are KGHSH and LQKENI. CDR3 length: 16 amino acids. After removal of 2 bases from V and 0 bases from J, the junction contained 4 bases not matched to a gene. On this clone itself: As yet, its antigen is unknown.

The V gene is TRBV18, the J gene TRBJ1-5; 7 nucleotides match TRBD1. The clonotype originates from a human donor in good health. Sequencing was performed on Tregs sorted from blood. CDR3 loop: CASSPYRGGSNQPQHF. CDR3 nucleotide sequence: TGTGCCAGCTCACCATACAGGGGAGGTAGCAATCAGCCCCAGCATTTT.